This T cell receptor (beta chain) was captured in a study of blood T cells in healthy people across ages. Using a J-beta primer mix together with a sample-barcoded 5' primer, a second PCR was run for roughly 7 to 11 cycles. TCRdb reprocessed the 5' RACE reads via MiXCR and lists one record per CDR3 protein. The sample contains about 640,000 distinct CDR3 sequences, about 54% of which appear only once. The CDR3 contains 16 residues. V lost 4 bases, J lost 6 bases, and 11 bases stayed unmatched. CDR1 MNHNS and CDR2 SASEGT come from the germline V gene. V usage is TRBV6-1 and J usage is TRBJ2-1, with 8 nucleotides matching TRBD2. This TCR was recovered from a man aged 55-75 years in good health. Sequenced sample: blood. The CDR3 sequence is CASSAGGGRGPNEQFF. Written as DNA, the CDR3 is TGTGCCAGCAGTGCCGGCGGGGGGAGGGGCCCCAATGAGCAGTTCTTC.